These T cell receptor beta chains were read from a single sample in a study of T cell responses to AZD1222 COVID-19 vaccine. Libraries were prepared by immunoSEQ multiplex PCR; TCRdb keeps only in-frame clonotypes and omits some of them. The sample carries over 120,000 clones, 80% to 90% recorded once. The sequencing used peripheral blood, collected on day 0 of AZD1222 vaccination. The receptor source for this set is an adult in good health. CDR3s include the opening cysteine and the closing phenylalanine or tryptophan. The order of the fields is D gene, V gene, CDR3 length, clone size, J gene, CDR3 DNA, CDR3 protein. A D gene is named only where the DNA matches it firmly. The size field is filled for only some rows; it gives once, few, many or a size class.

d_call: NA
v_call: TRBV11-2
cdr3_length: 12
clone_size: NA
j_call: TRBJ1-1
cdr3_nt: TGTGCCGTCAGGGGTTTGGACACTGAAGCTTTCTTT
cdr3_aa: CAVRGLDTEAFF

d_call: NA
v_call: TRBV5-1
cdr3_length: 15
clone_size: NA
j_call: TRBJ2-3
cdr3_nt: TGCGCCAGCACCATGTTGGGCGGGATGGGGGATACGCAGTATTTT
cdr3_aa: CASTMLGGMGDTQYF

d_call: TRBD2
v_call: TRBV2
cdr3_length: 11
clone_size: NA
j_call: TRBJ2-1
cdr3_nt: TGTGCAGTGGGAGGGTACAATGAGCAGTTCTTC
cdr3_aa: CAVGGYNEQFF

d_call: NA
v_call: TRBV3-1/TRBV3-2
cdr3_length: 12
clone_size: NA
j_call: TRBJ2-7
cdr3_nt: TGTGCCAGCAGCCACCGAACCTACGAGCAGTACTTC
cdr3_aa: CASSHRTYEQYF

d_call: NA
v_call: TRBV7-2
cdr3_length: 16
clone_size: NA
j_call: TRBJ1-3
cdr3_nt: TGTGCCAGCAGCTTAGGCCCGGGTCAAACTGGAAACACCATATATTTT
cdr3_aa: CASSLGPGQTGNTIYF

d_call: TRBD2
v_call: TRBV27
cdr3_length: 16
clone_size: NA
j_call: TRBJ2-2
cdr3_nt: TGTGCCAGCAGTTTCCTAGCGGGGGGGAACACCGGGGAGCTGTTTTTT
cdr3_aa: CASSFLAGGNTGELFF

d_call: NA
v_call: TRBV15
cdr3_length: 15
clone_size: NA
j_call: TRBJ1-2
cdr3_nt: TGTGCCACCAGCAGAGTACCGAGAGACGGAGATGGCTACACCTTC
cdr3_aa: CATSRVPRDGDGYTF

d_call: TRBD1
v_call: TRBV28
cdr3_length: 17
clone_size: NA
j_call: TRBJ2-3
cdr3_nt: TGTGCCAGCAGCACCCCTCACCGGACAGGGTGGACAGATACGCAGTATTTT
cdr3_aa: CASSTPHRTGWTDTQYF

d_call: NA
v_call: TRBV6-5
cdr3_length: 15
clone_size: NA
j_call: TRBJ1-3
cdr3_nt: TGTGCCAGCAGGGTCCGACTAAACTCTGGAAACACCATATATTTT
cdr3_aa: CASRVRLNSGNTIYF

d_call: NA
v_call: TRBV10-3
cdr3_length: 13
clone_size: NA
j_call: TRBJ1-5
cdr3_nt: TGTGCCATCAGTGCTGGTAGCAATCAGCCCCAGCATTTT
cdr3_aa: CAISAGSNQPQHF

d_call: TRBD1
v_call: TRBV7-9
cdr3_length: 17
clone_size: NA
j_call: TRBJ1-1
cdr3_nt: TGTGCCAGCAGCTTATCTCGTGGGACAGCAATGAACACTGAAGCTTTCTTT
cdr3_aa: CASSLSRGTAMNTEAFF

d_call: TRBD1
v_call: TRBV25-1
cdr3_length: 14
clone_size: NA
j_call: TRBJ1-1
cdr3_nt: TGTGCCAGCAGCTGGGGACAGGGGGGCACTGAAGCTTTCTTT
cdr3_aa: CASSWGQGGTEAFF

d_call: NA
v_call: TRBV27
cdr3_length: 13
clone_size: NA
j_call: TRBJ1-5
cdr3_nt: TGTGCCAGCAGTTTAGGGTACGGCCAGCCCCAGCATTTT
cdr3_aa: CASSLGYGQPQHF

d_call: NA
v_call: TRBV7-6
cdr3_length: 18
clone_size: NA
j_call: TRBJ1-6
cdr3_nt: TGTGCCAGCAGCTTATTTCCGGGCCGTAGCTCCTATAATTCACCCCTCCACTTT
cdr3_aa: CASSLFPGRSSYNSPLHF

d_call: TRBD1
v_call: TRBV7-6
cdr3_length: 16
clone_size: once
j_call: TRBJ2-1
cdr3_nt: TGTGCCAGCAGCCCACTGACAGGGTCGTTCGACGATGAGCAGTTCTTC
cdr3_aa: CASSPLTGSFDDEQFF

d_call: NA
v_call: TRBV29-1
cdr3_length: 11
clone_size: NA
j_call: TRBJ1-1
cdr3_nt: TGCAGCGTTGTTTCCTCTGGGGAAGCTTTCTTT
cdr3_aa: CSVVSSGEAFF

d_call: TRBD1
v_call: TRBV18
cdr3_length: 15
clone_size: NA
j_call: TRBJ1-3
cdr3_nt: TGTGCCAGCTCACAGGGACAGATCTCTGGAAACACCATATATTTT
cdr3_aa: CASSQGQISGNTIYF

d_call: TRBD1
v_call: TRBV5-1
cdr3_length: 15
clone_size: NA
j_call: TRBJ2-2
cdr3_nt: TGCGCCAGCAGCAGAGGACAGGGTGGTACCGGGGAGCTGTTTTTT
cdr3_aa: CASSRGQGGTGELFF

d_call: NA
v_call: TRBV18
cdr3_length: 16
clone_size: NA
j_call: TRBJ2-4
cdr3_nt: TGTGCCAGCTCACCACCTCTAACAGGCTACAAAAACATTCAGTACTTC
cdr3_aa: CASSPPLTGYKNIQYF

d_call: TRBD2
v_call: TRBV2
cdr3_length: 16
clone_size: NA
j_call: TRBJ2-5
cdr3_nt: TGTGCCAGCAGTGAAAAGGGACTACCGTCCCAAGAGACCCAGTACTTC
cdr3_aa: CASSEKGLPSQETQYF

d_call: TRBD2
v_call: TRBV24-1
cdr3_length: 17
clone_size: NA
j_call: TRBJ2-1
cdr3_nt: TGTGCCACCAGTGACCCTGCCGAGACTAGCGGGAGTGATGAGCAGTTCTTC
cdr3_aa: CATSDPAETSGSDEQFF

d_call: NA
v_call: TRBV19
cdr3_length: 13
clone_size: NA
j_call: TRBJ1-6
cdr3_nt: TGTGCCAGTAGTATTCTGGGGGGCTCACCCCTCCACTTT
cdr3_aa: CASSILGGSPLHF

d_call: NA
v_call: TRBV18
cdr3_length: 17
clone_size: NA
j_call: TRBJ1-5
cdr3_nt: TGTGCCAGCTCACCACTGCCCGGGGGCACGGGCAATCAGCCCCAGCATTTT
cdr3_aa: CASSPLPGGTGNQPQHF